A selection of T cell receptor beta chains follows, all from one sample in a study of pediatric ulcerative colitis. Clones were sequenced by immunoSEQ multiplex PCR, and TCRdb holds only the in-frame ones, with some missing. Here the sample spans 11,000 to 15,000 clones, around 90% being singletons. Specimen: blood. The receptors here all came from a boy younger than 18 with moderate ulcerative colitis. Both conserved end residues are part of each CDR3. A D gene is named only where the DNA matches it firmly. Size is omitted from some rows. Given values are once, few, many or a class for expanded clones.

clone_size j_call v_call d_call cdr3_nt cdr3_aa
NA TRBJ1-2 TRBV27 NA TGTGCCAGCAGTCCAGGGGTAATTTCCTATGGCTACACCTTC CASSPGVISYGYTF
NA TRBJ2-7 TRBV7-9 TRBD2 TGTGCCAGCAGCCCGCGGGAGGGACTAAGCTACGAGCAGTACTTC CASSPREGLSYEQYF
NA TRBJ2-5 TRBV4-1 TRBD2 TGCGCCAGCAGCCAAGGAACACTAGCGGGGATTCAAGAGACCCAGTACTTC CASSQGTLAGIQETQYF
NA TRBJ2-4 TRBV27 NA TGTGCCAGCAGTCCTCGGGGGGCGGGAGTTTCCAAAAACATTCAGTACTTC CASSPRGAGVSKNIQYF
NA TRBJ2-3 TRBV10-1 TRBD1 TGCGCCAGCAGTGAGTCGAGCAGGGGGAGATACACAGATACGCAGTATTTT CASSESSRGRYTDTQYF
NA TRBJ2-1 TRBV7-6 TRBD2 TGTGCCAGCAGCTTGCTAATATACGGGGGGGCGTTTTCCAATGAGCAGTTCTTC CASSLLIYGGAFSNEQFF
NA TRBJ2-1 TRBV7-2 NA TGTGCCAGCAGCTTACGGGGCCCCCAAGACAATGAGCAGTTCTTC CASSLRGPQDNEQFF
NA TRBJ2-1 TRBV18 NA TGTGCCAGCTCACCTGCCGGGGATGGTATGCAGTTCTTC CASSPAGDGMQFF
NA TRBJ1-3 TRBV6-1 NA TGTGCCAGCAGTGAAGTCGGGTTATCTGGCAGTGGAAACACCATATATTTT CASSEVGLSGSGNTIYF
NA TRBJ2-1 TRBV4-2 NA TGTGCCAGCAGCCAAGATCCGGCTAGCAGTTACAATGAGCAGTTCTTC CASSQDPASSYNEQFF
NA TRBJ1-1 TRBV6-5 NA TGTGCCAGCAGTTACTTGGGGGCTGAAGCTTTCTTT CASSYLGAEAFF
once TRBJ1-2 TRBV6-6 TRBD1 TGTGCCAGCAGTCCGACAGGGGAGGACTATGGCTACACCTTC CASSPTGEDYGYTF
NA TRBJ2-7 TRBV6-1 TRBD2 TGTGCCAGCAGGATAGGGGAGGGTTACGAGCAGTACTTC CASRIGEGYEQYF
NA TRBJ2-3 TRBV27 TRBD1 TGTGCCAGCAGTTTCTTACAGGGGTGGGCAGATACGCAGTATTTT CASSFLQGWADTQYF
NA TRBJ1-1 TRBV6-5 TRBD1 TGTGCCAGCAGACGCCAGACAGGGGTCACTGAAGCTTTCTTT CASRRQTGVTEAFF
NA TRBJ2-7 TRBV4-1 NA TGCGCCAGCAGCCACTACTCCCCCGACATCCCACCTCTGGGGGAGCAGTACTTC CASSHYSPDIPPLGEQYF
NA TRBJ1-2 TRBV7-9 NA TGTGCCAGCAGCTCCCCCATCCGGGGCTACACCTTC CASSSPIRGYTF
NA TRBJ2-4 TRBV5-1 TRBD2 TGCGCCAGCACCCCGGTAGCGGGAACCAAAAACATTCAGTACTTC CASTPVAGTKNIQYF
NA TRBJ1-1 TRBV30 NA TGTGCCTGGAGTCAGTGGGCAGGGATGAGTACTGAAGCTTTCTTT CAWSQWAGMSTEAFF
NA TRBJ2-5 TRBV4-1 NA TGCGCCAGCAGCCACAATTTACGGGACTACCAAGAGACCCAGTACTTC CASSHNLRDYQETQYF
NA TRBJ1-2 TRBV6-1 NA TGTGCCAGCAGTGAATCCCACTATGGCTACACCTTC CASSESHYGYTF
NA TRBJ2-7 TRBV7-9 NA TGTGCCAGCAGCTTATCGGGAGCCTACGAGCAGTACTTC CASSLSGAYEQYF
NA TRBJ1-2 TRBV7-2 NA TGTGCCAGCAGCTTAGTGGGGACGTTGGGCGACACCTTC CASSLVGTLGDTF
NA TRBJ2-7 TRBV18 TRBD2 TGTGCCAGCTCATTCCAAATAGCGGGTATTTCCTACGAGCAGTACTTC CASSFQIAGISYEQYF
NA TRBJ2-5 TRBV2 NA TGTGCCAGCAGTGAATCATTATTGGGGGGAGAGACCCAGTACTTC CASSESLLGGETQYF
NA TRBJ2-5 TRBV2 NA TGTGCCAGCAAACCCGCACTAGGCCAAGAGACCCAGTACTTC CASKPALGQETQYF
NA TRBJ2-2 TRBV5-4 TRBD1 TGTGCCAGCAGCCCCGGACAGGGGACCGGGGAGCTGTTTTTT CASSPGQGTGELFF
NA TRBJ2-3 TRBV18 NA TGTGCCAGCTCACTTACAGGGCCGGTGGATACGCAGTATTTT CASSLTGPVDTQYF
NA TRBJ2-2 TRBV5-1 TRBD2 TGCGCCAGCAGCGGCGGGACTAGCGGGTACACCGGGGAGCTGTTTTTT CASSGGTSGYTGELFF
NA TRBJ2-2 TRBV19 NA TGTGCCAGTAGACAAGACAGCGTAGCCGGGGAGCTGTTTTTT CASRQDSVAGELFF
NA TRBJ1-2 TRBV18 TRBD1 TGTGCCAGCTCACCGACAGGGGGGGAGTATGGCTACACCTTC CASSPTGGEYGYTF
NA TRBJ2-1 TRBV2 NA TGTGCCAGCAGCCTTTTACGGAGCAATGAGCAGTTCTTC CASSLLRSNEQFF
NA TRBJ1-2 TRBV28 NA TGTGCCAGCAGTTTAAGGGGAAATTTCTATGGCTACACCTTC CASSLRGNFYGYTF
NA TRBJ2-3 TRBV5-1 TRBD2 TGCGCCAGCAGCCAACCCGGGACTAGCGGGGGGACAGATACGCAGTATTTT CASSQPGTSGGTDTQYF
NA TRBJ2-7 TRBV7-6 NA TGTGCCAGCAGCTTAGGGTCTTCCAGCTCCTACGAGCAGTACTTC CASSLGSSSSYEQYF
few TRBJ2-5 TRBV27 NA TGTGCCAGCAGTTTATCTGTGGCAGAGACCCAGTACTTC CASSLSVAETQYF
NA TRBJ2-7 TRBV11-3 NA TGTGCCAGCAGCTTAGGGGCAGAGCTCAGCTCCTACGAGCAGTACTTC CASSLGAELSSYEQYF
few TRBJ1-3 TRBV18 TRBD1 TGTGCCAGCTCCTCGACAGGGTTTCGAAACACCATATATTTT CASSSTGFRNTIYF
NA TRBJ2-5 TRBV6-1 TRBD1 TGTGCCAGCAGTGAACACATAGGACAGGGACAAGAGACCCAGTACTTC CASSEHIGQGQETQYF
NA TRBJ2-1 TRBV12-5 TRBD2 TGTGCTAGTGGACTTAGCGGGGTGGACAATGAGCAGTTCTTC CASGLSGVDNEQFF
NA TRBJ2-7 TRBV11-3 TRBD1 TGTGCCAGCAGGAGGACAGGGTTAGAGCAGTACTTC CASRRTGLEQYF
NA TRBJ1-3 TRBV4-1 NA TGCGCCAGCAGCCGCGACAACCTGGCTCACACCATATATTTT CASSRDNLAHTIYF
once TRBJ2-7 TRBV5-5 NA TGTGCCAGCAGCTTGGCTTGGGCACCCAGCTACGAGCAGTACTTC CASSLAWAPSYEQYF
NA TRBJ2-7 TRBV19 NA TGTGCCAGTAGTGGTCAGGGATCCGTAACGTACTTC CASSGQGSVTYF
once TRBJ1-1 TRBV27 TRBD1 TGTGCCAGCAGTGCAAGGACAGGCCACACTGAAGCTTTCTTT CASSARTGHTEAFF
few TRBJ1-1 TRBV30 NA TGTGCCTGGACCCTAAGGGGGGGAAGCACTGAAGCTTTCTTT CAWTLRGGSTEAFF
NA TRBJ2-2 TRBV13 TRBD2 TGTGCCAGCAGCAGGACTAGCGGATACACCGGGGAGCTGTTTTTT CASSRTSGYTGELFF
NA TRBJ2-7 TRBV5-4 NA TGTGCCAGCAGCCCCATTGGGGCCTACGAGCAGTACTTC CASSPIGAYEQYF
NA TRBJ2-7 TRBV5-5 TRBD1 TGTGCCAGCAGCCCGCCCCTGACAGGGGGCTACGAGCAGTACTTC CASSPPLTGGYEQYF
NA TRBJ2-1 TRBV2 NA TGTGCCAGCAGGGGGGGGCAGGGCCTTTGGAATGAGCAGTTCTTC CASRGGQGLWNEQFF
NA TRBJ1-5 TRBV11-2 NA TGTGCCAGCAGCTTAAGTGGGGAGAGCAATCAGCCCCAGCATTTT CASSLSGESNQPQHF
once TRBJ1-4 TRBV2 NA TGTGCCAGCAGTGAACCGAAGGTGGCAGATGAAAAACTGTTTTTT CASSEPKVADEKLFF
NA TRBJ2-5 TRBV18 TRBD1 TGTGCCAGCTCACTCGGGACAGATATCCAAGAGACCCAGTACTTC CASSLGTDIQETQYF
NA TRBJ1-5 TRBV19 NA TGTGCCAGTAGTATGGTGTGGCTTCATCAGCCCCAGCATTTT CASSMVWLHQPQHF